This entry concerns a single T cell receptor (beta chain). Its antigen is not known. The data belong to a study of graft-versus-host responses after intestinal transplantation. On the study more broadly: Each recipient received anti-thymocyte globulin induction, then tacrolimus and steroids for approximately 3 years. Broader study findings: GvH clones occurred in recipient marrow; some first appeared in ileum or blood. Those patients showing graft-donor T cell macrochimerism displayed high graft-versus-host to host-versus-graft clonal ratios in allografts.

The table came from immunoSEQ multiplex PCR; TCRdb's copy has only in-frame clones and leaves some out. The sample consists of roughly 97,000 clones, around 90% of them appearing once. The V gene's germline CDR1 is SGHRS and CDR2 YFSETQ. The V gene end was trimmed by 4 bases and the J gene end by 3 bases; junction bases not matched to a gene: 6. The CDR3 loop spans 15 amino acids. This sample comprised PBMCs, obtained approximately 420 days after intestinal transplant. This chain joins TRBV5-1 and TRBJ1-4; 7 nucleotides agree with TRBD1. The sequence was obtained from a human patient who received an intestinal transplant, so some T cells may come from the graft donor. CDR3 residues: CASSARRGANEKLFF. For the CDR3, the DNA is TGCGCCAGCAGCGCCCGCAGGGGGGCTAATGAAAAACTGTTTTTT.